The present entry profiles one T cell receptor beta chain with its context. The antigen is undetermined. This may be a read error, as it is one base from a much larger clone. This sample stems from a study of blood T cells in healthy people across ages. Whole-study results and caveats: Diversity estimates drawn from one million T cells were deemed underestimates. Possibly, changes in expanded clonotypes were confounded because donor CMV status was unknown.

A second roughly 7 to 12 cycle PCR used barcoded and J-beta primers. One entry per CDR3 protein results from TCRdb running MiXCR on the 5' RACE reads. This sample yields about 640,000 distinct CDR3 sequences, of which approximately 30% are seen a single time; around 14% belongs to the top ten. The sequencing sample was made of blood. The receptor's source is an elderly woman in good health.

The CDR3 DNA reads as TGTGCCAGCAGCACGACAGGGGATTCACCCCCCCACTTT. Protein sequence: CASSTTGDSPPHF. The V call is TRBV9, the J call TRBJ1-6, with TRBD1 matching 8 bases. The CDR3 covers 13 residues. Germline V CDR1 and CDR2: SGDLS, YYNGEE.